This T cell receptor beta chain comes out of a study of PD-1 blockade in classical Hodgkin lymphoma. V was pared by 1 base and J by 2 bases, with 14 bases between. This CDR3 is built from 16 residues. Looked up from germline, CDR1 is SGDLS and CDR2 is YYNGEE. Details on this clone: The antigen remains undetermined.

Study observations and caveats: Only CD4+ TCR diversity, not CD8+, had risen significantly by C4D1. Patients starting nivolumab under 1 year after ASCT were excluded. Whoever responded completely had baseline diversity much like that seen in newly diagnosed patients.

The time point was: cycle 4 day 1 (C4D1), after 6 weeks of nivolumab. Every patient experienced relapse after autologous stem cell transplantation, and brentuximab vedotin exposure varied. Best responses fell into complete response, partial response or progressive disease. TCRdb keeps only in-frame clones here, not all; method: immunoSEQ multiplex PCR. This sample has some 90,000 clones; around 78% occur once, and the top ten carry 8% to 9.5%. The starting material was peripheral blood mononuclear cells (PBMCs), obtained before the fourth cycle of nivolumab. This sequence joins TRBV9 and TRBJ2-3, with D maybe TRBD2 (6 bases). The source of this sequence is a human donor with classical Hodgkin lymphoma. This CDR3 is CASSVSGLYHTDTQYF. The CDR3 coding sequence is TGTGCCAGCAGCGTAAGTGGACTATACCACACAGATACGCAGTATTTT.